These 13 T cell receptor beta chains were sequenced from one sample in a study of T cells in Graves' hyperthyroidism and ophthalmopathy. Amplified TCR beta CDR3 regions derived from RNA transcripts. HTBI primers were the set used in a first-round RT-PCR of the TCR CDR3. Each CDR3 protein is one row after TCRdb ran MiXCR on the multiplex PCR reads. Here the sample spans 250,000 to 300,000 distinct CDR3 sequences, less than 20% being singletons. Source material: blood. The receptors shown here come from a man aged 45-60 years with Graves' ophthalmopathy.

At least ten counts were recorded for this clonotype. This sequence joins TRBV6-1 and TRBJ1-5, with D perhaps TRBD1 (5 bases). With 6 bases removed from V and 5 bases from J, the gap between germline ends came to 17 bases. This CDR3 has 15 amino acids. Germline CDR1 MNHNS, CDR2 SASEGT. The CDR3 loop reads CASSLGPGVDQPQHF. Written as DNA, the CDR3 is TGTGCCAGCAGCTTAGGACCGGGGGTGGATCAGCCCCAGCATTTT.

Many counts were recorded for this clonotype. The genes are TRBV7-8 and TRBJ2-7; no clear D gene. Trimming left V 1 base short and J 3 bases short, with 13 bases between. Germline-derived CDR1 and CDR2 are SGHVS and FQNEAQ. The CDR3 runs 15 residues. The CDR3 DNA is TGTGCCAGCAGCTTAGGGGCAGGCCATAGCTACGAGCAGTACTTC. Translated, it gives CASSLGAGHSYEQYF.

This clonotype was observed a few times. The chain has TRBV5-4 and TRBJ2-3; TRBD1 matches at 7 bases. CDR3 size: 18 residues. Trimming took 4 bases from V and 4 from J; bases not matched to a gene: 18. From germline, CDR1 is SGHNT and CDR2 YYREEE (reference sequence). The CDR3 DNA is TGTGCCAGCAGCATCGTGGGGAAGGGGGCGCAGGTTGCAGATACGCAGTATTTT. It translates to CASSIVGKGAQVADTQYF.

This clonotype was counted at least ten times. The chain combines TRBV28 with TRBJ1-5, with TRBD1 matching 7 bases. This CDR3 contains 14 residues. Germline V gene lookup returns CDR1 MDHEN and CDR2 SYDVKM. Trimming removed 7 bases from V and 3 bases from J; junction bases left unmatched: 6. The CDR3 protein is CASTQTGPNQPQHF. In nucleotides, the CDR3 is TGTGCCAGCACCCAGACAGGGCCCAATCAGCCCCAGCATTTT.

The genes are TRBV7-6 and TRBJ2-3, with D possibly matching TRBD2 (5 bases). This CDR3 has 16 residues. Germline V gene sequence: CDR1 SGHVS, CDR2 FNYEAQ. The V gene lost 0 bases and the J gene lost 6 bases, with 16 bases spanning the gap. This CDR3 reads CASSLARSASSDTQYF. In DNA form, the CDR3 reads TGTGCCAGCAGCTTAGCGCGCAGTGCTAGCTCCGATACGCAGTATTTT.

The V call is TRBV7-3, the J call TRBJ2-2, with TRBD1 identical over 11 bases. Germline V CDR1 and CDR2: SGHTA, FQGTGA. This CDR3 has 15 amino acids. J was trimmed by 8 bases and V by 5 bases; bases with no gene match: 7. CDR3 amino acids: CASSLRDRGSGELFF. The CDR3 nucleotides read TGTGCCAGCAGCCTCCGGGACAGGGGGTCGGGGGAGCTGTTTTTT.

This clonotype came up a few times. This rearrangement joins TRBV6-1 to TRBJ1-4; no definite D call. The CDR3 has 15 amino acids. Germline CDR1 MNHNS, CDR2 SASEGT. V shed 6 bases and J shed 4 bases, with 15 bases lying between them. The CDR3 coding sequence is TGTGCCAGCAGCGACCTGGGCAGAGTTAATGAAAAACTGTTTTTT. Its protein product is CASSDLGRVNEKLFF.

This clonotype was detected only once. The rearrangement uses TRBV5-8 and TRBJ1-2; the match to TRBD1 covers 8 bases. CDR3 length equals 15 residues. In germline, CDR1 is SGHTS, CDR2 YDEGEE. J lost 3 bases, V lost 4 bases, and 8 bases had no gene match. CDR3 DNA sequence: TGTGCCAGCAGCCAGCCTCAGGGGGCAGACTATGGCTACACCTTC. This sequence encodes CASSQPQGADYGYTF.

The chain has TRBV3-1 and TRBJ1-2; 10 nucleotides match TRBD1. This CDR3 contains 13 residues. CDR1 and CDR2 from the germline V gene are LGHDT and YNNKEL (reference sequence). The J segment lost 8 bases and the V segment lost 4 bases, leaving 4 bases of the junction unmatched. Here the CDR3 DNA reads TGTGCCAGCAGCCCGGGGACAGGGGTCGGCTACACCTTC. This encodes CASSPGTGVGYTF. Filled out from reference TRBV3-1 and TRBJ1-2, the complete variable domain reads DTAVSQTPKYLVTQMGNDKSIKCEQNLGHDTMYWYKQDSKKFLKIMFSYNNKELIINETVPNRFSPKSPDKAHLNLHINSLELGDSAVYFCASSPGTGVGYTFGSGTRLTVV.

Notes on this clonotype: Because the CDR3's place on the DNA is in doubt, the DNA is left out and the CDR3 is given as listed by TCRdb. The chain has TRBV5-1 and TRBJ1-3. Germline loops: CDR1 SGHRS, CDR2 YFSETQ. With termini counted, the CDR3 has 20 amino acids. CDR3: CASSSLTSYEQYFGPDTIYF.

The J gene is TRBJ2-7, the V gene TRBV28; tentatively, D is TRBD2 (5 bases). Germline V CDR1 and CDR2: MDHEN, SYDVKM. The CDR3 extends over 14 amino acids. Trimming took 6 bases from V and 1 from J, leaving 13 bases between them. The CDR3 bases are TGTGCCAGCAGGTCAGAGGGAATTTCCTACGAGCAGTACTTC. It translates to CASRSEGISYEQYF. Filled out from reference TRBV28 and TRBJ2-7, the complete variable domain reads DVKVTQSSRYLVKRTGEKVFLECVQDMDHENMFWYRQDPGLGLRLIYFSYDVKMKEKGDIPEGYSVSREKKERFSLILESASTNQTSMYLCASRSEGISYEQYFGPGTRLTVT.

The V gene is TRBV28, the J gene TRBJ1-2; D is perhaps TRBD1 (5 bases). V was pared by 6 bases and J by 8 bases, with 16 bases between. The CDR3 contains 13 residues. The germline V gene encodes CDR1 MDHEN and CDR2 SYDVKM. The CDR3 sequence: CASRTSQGEGYTF. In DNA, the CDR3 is TGTGCCAGCAGAACATCACAAGGGGAGGGCTACACCTTC.

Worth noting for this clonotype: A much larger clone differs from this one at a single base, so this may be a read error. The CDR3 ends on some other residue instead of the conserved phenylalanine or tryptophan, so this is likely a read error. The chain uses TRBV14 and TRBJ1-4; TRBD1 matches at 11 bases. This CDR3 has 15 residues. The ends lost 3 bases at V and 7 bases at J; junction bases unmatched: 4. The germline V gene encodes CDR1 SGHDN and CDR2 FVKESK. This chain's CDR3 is CASSQWTGGVEKLFL. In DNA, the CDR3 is TGTGCCAGCAGCCAGTGGACAGGGGGCGTTGAAAAACTGTTTCTT.